The clone carrying this TCR beta chain has just a few counts. Its specificity is not known. Per the germline V gene, CDR1 is LGHNA and CDR2 is YNFKEQ. There are 13 residues in the CDR3. Trimming pared 2 bases from V and 7 bases from J, leaving 11 bases between. The data originate from a study of blood T cells in healthy people across ages. Study-level results: Unsorted PBMC input precluded a conclusive naive versus antigen-experienced comparison. Percentage of naive T cells showed a strong correlation with TCR beta diversity.

PCR was performed a second time for about 7 to 12 cycles using a sample-barcoded 5' primer and a J-beta primer mix. Each sample provided no less than 2.5 million CDR3-containing paired-end reads. MiXCR, applied by TCRdb to the 5' RACE reads, yields one record per CDR3 protein. The sample includes 1.2 million to 1.5 million distinct CDR3 sequences, approximately 59% of them seen just once. The specimen sequenced was blood. V gene TRBV4-2 combines with J gene TRBJ2-5; D remains unclear. The TCR sequence derives from a young man in good health. The CDR3 nucleotides read TGTGCCAGCAGCCAAATCCTCCCGGGGACCCAGTACTTC. This gives the protein CASSQILPGTQYF.